This record covers a single T cell receptor beta chain. Its specificity is not known. V lost 1 base and J 5 bases, leaving 17 bases between the germline ends. This CDR3 has 16 amino acids. The germline gives CDR1 SGHTA, CDR2 FQGNSA. Donors were all healthy Caucasians. The data derive from a study of identical twins. Broader study findings: Modelling underestimated the level of out-of-frame TCR alpha sharing observed in monozygotic twins.

Template switching introduced a universal primer site, and the cDNA bore unique molecular identifiers. TCRdb called the 5' RACE reads again in MiXCR, with one record for every CDR3 protein. Here the sample spans about 1.7 million distinct CDR3 sequences, around 29% being singletons. The receptor comes from a newborn girl in good health. The chain couples TRBV7-2 to TRBJ1-2, with D possibly TRBD1 on 5 matching bases. Sequenced: cord blood. As DNA, the CDR3 is TGTGCCAGCAGCTTAGGATTACAGGCGGGGCCTTATGGCTACACCTTC. Amino acid sequence: CASSLGLQAGPYGYTF.